What follows describes a single T cell receptor (beta chain). The antigen it binds to is not known. It has no much larger one-base neighbor in the sample; base qualities were not kept. This specimen belongs to a study of T cells in localized non-small cell lung cancer (dated by TCRdb to between 2020 and 2021). Regarding the complete study: Comparing tumors with uninvolved tumor-adjacent lungs, the study looked at the T cell repertoires of hundreds of patients with early-stage NSCLC. The cohort consisted of under 300 treatment-naive NSCLC patients whose localized lung tumors had been resected. A mean age of approximately 70 years was recorded for the NSCLC patients, of whom approximately 130 were male and 90 to 110 were female. General study outcomes and caveats: Multi-region tumor sequencing was not performed, so intratumor heterogeneity could not be excluded. Longer overall survival was associated with higher blood T cell density, whereas shorter survival was associated with higher adjacent-lung clonality. Uninvolved tumor-adjacent lung showed the highest T cell clonality, higher than tumor, which suggests more focused antigenic responses in the adjacent lung. Since the design was exploratory, TCR variables were selected using unadjusted p-values with no false-discovery rate correction. Of the top 100 tumor clones, a median of approximately 60 were detected in paired uninvolved adjacent lung; 28 were also among that lung's top 100.

The immunoSEQ Assay was used to sequence TCR beta CDR3 regions from DNA. As for the original processing: To compute T cell density, TCR beta template counts were normalized to usable DNA, which was estimated by amplifying housekeeping genes. Using the preseqR package, richness was estimated by extrapolating to 120,000 templates for tissue samples and 400,000 templates for PBMC samples. Clonality was defined by subtracting Pielou's evenness from one. To identify tissue-enriched TCRs, differential abundance testing was run on productive amino-acid clonotypes with a minimum total count of 5 and an alpha of 0.1. The Jaccard Index and the Morisita Overlap Index were used to quantify repertoire overlap between compartments. GLIPH clustered TCR beta CDR3s with public tetramer-defined viral CDR3s; viral motifs required at least three viral sequences plus V-gene enrichment. TCRdb took over this immuneACCESS table, retaining in-frame rearrangements with V and J assigned. Such tables are incomplete; in checked studies, under half of the missing clones stem from an unresolved V gene, and the remainder is unexplained. From that table come the V and J calls and clone size; the DNA was used to work out D and trimming. The sample profile shows roughly 48,000 clones; approximately 75% of them were found once. The ten largest clones take up about a sixth of the sample.

CDR1 is given as MDHEN and CDR2 as SYDVKM, both from the germline V gene. V ends up 5 bases short and J 5 bases short, with an unmatched junction base count of 8. The CDR3 contains 15 residues, cysteine and phenylalanine counted. Just CDR3 DNA is preserved here, 45 bases in frame from base 1. At diagnosis, tumor, uninvolved tumor-adjacent lung and peripheral blood were collected and then preserved as a mix of FFPE and fresh-frozen material. For TCR repertoire profiling, blood samples were analyzed in the form of peripheral blood mononuclear cells. The sequencing here drew on peripheral blood, taken before any cancer treatment. This clonotype was obtained from a man between 40 and 70 years old with stage I squamous cell lung carcinoma. This sequence uses TRBV28 and TRBJ1-5; 8 bases in between match TRBD1. The CDR3: CASSLPTGEDQPQHF. The base sequence is TGTGCCAGCAGTCTCCCGACAGGGGAGGATCAGCCCCAGCATTTT. Outside the CDR3, residues come from the reference TRBV28 and TRBJ1-5 proteins, so the full variable domain is: DVKVTQSSRYLVKRTGEKVFLECVQDMDHENMFWYRQDPGLGLRLIYFSYDVKMKEKGDIPEGYSVSREKKERFSLILESASTNQTSMYLCASSLPTGEDQPQHFGDGTRLSIL.